The next 7 T cell receptor beta chains were all read from a single sample in a study of cytomegalovirus exposure and HLA in healthy donors. The study ran its PCR with 60 Vbeta and 13 Jbeta primers. This table comes from immunoSEQ multiplex PCR, and its TCRdb copy is limited to in-frame clones, with some not included. The table shows 95,000 to 150,000 clones, with around 74% occurring only once. Sequencing was done on a sample of PBMCs. The receptors come from a man in his sixties in good health and CMV-seropositive.

The rearrangement joins TRBV5-6 to TRBJ2-1; possible D gene TRBD1, 6 bases. The CDR3 has 14 residues. V was shortened by 4 bases and J by 8 bases, with 16 bases between the two germline ends. Germline V gene sequence: CDR1 SGHDT, CDR2 YYEEEE. The CDR3 DNA follows: TGTGCCAGCAGCCCAGACAGGAGATGGGATGAGCAGTTCTTC. The encoded protein is CASSPDRRWDEQFF.

A remark on this clone: A read error may produce the germline difference seen at one junction end. This rearrangement joins TRBV7-9 to TRBJ1-3, with TRBD1 matching 7 bases. Per the germline V gene, CDR1 is SEHNR and CDR2 is FQNEAQ (reference sequence). This CDR3 has 15 amino acids. CDR3 sequence: CSSSRGTETGNTIYF. The CDR3 DNA sequence: TGTTCCAGCAGCCGAGGGACAGAGACTGGAAACACCATATATTTT.

The V gene is TRBV6-1, the J gene TRBJ2-6; 7 bases agree with TRBD1. CDR1 and CDR2 (germline): MNHNS, SASEGT. This CDR3 is 15 amino acids long. The V segment lost 7 bases and the J segment 2 bases; nucleotides outside the gene matches: 5. The CDR3 sequence: CASTETGPGANVLTF. CDR3 DNA: TGTGCCAGCACCGAGACAGGGCCTGGGGCCAACGTCCTGACTTTC.

The chain links TRBV6-1 to TRBJ1-2, with 7 positions matching TRBD1. CDR1 and CDR2 (germline): MNHNS, SASEGT. Trimming at V came to 4 bases and at J to 6 bases, leaving 14 bases not matched to a gene. The CDR3 contains 16 residues. DNA for the CDR3: TGTGCCAGCAGTGGGTCCGTTACGAGACAGGGAGATGGCTACACCTTC. Translation: CASSGSVTRQGDGYTF.

This sequence joins TRBV7-9 and TRBJ1-2; D is undetermined. Germline V gives CDR1 SEHNR, CDR2 FQNEAQ (reference sequence). The CDR3 totals 13 residues. Trimming removed 3 bases at V and 6 bases at J, with 11 bases between. As DNA, the CDR3 is TGTGCCAGCAGCTTGGCGGGCTGGCATGGCTACACCTTC. This encodes CASSLAGWHGYTF.

V usage is TRBV19 and J usage is TRBJ1-2; a possible D gene is TRBD1 (5 bases). CDR1 LNHDA and CDR2 SQIVND come from the germline V gene (reference sequence). Trimming removed 7 bases from V and 4 bases from J, with 19 bases in between. This CDR3 has 15 residues. The CDR3 nucleotides are TGTGCCAGTACCTTAGGGGCAGGACCCCGCTATGGCTACACCTTC. As protein: CASTLGAGPRYGYTF.

The V call is TRBV15, the J call TRBJ2-1; TRBD2 matches at 7 bases. CDR1 and CDR2 (germline): LNHNV, YYDKDF (reference sequence). The CDR3 loop spans 22 amino acids. The V segment lost 1 base and the J segment 2 bases; nucleotides outside the gene matches: 23. The CDR3 bases are TGTGCCACCAGCAGAGCCCGGCTGTTACAGCCTACCGTCGGGGGGACCTACAATGAGCAGTTCTTC. Translation: CATSRARLLQPTVGGTYNEQFF.